This T cell receptor (beta chain) was sequenced for a study of blood T cell repertoires in COVID-19. Whole-study context: COVID-19 samples, acute and convalescent, were from the United States, Italy and Spain. PBMCs, B-cell-depleted T cells, or T cells were the source of the cDNA or gDNA that made up the material.

As processed by the authors: Estimation of nucleated cell counts was performed using reference gene primer amplification. Data came from immunoSEQ multiplex PCR; TCRdb stores just in-frame clones and leaves some out. V and J calls and clone size come straight from that table; D and trimming were deduced from the DNA. This table has under 250,000 clones, about 85% appearing once. A single count supports this clone. Germline V gene data show CDR1 as SNHLY and CDR2 as FYNNEI. The CDR3 extends over 13 amino acids. Germline trimming cut 4 bases from V and 8 bases from J; bases unmatched to any gene: 7. The source material was peripheral blood. V and J are TRBV2 and TRBJ1-2, with 7 bases that match TRBD1. This receptor was obtained from a man aged 40-49 years with acute or convalescent COVID-19. The CDR3 DNA follows: TGTGCCAGCAGTGCGATACAGGACAGGGGCTACACCTTC. Residues: CASSAIQDRGYTF.